This T cell receptor beta chain was sequenced in a study of T cell responses to AZD1222 COVID-19 vaccine. General study findings and limits: Among vaccine-associated CD4 TCRs, coverage spanned spike, with dominance at 160-218 and 743-854. After two AZD1222 doses, spike-specific TCR breadth and depth rose versus day 0. Repertoires were obtained only post-peak T cell response.

Clones were read by immunoSEQ multiplex PCR, and TCRdb kept only the in-frame ones, dropping some. The sample has tens of thousands of clones, about three quarters seen once. To note about this clone: Its antigen is unidentified.

Trimming took 5 bases from V and 14 from J, leaving 19 bases between them. CDR3 length equals 13 residues. V usage is TRBV12-3 or TRBV12-4 and J usage is TRBJ2-1, with D possibly being TRBD1 (6 bases). The sequencing used peripheral blood, collected on day 0 of AZD1222 vaccination. This receptor was identified in an adult in good health. CDR3 in amino acids: CASSPGTLPTEFF. The DNA of the CDR3 is TGTGCCAGCAGTCCCGGGACACTACCAACGGAGTTCTTC.